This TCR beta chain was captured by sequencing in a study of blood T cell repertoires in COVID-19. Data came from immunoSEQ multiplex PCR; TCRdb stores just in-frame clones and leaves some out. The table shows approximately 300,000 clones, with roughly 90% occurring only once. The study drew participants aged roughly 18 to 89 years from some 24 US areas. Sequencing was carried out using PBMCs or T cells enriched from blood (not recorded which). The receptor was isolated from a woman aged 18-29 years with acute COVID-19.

CDR3 coding DNA: TGTGCCAGCAGTGATAGGGTAGCGGGAAGGACCTACGAGCAGTACTTC. This gives the protein CASSDRVAGRTYEQYF. The V and J genes are TRBV28 and TRBJ2-7, with TRBD2 identical over 8 bases. The CDR3 is 16 amino acids. The V gene's germline CDR1 is MDHEN and CDR2 SYDVKM. The trim removed 5 bases at V and 2 bases at J, leaving 11 bases unmatched.